This T cell receptor (beta chain) emerged from a study of shared clonotypes between healthy human individuals (dated by TCRdb to 2018 to 2021). A note on the overall study: A couple of women and a few men aged 18 to 49 years were included in the cohort. Per donor, three plates each were used for CD4 naive and CD4 memory, two for CD8 naive, and one for CD8 memory. Different laboratories and diverse techniques were used to prepare libraries and sequence TCR repertoires, to increase sequencing depth and limit assay-specific biases. Per donor, leukapheresis produced somewhere between about 0.9 and 9 billion PBMCs. To estimate repertoire size and how much clonotypes are shared between individuals, the study performed deep sequencing of blood TCR repertoires from a few healthy adults.

Using the deep immunoSEQ assay, TCR CDR3 regions were amplified from genomic DNA by multiplex PCR. Extracted genomic DNA from each cell subset was distributed evenly across all wells of several immunoSEQ 96-well plates, and each plate was treated as a replicate. For sorted subsets, approximately 200 ng of genomic DNA, equivalent to 25,000 to 30,000 T cell genomes, went into each replicate PCR. Purified libraries were quantified with a Qubit 3.0 fluorometer, sized on a Bioanalyzer 2100, and re-quantified with the KAPA Library Quantification kit. Every immunoSEQ 96-well plate was sequenced on a separate single-read 150-cycle Illumina NextSeq 550 flow cell. From the authors' description of their analysis: Because only junctional sequences without quality scores were contained in the immunoSEQ output, filtering matching that applied to full-length reads could not be performed. To assign V/J genes and CDR3, sequences were annotated against IMGT germline references using PyIR, a Python wrapper for IgBLAST v1.9. Reads were removed for weak V/J assignments (E-value above 1e-6), missing CDR3, stop codons, out-of-frame junctions, or ambiguous translated residues. V3J clonotypes were defined as sequences sharing the same inferred V gene, J gene, and CDR3 amino acid sequence. Percentage overlap between repertoires was calculated by dividing the number of shared unique clonotypes by the size of the smaller repertoire. Repertoire richness was assessed with RTK rarefaction, the Chao1 estimator, and Recon v2.1 estimates of unobserved clonotypes. OLGA was used to compute generation probabilities for all TCRbeta clonotypes that the gDNA method yielded from a handful of donors. In TCRdb, the immuneACCESS table is reduced to in-frame sequences with V and J assigned. These tables do not hold every clone; where another copy was compared, an unresolved V gene accounts for under half, and the others remain unexplained. V, J and clone size are those of that table, while D and trimming were read from the DNA. The table for this sample lists about 2.2 million clones; just over 90% of them were counted only once. The ten largest clones add up to approximately 1.6% of the sample.

Paper-wide results and their limitations: Sampling was restricted to blood, and TCR repertoires in tissue are likely to differ from TCR repertoires in blood. Larger estimated clonotype richness was generally found for naive subsets than for memory subsets. The genetic and exposure-history diversity represented was limited by the small number of donors. Compared with non-shared clonotypes, clonotypes shared by all four sorted-subset donors had higher generation probabilities. Pairwise subsampling led to the expectation that sequencing depth would affect the degree of clonotype sharing among donors. Incomplete sequencing was indicated by rarefaction of sorted-subset datasets, despite the large sequencing depth. Across four donors, about 5.2% of naive CD4, roughly 3.4% of naive CD8, under 2.5% of memory CD4, and 0.4% of memory CD8 clonotypes were shared.

The germline V gene (reference sequence) provides CDR1 MNHEY and CDR2 SMNVEV. The junction shows trimming of 3 bases on V and 7 bases on J, and the gene matches do not reach 12 bases of it. Its CDR3 holds 17 amino acids, cysteine through phenylalanine. Just the 51-base CDR3 DNA is kept, in frame starting at base 1. For the CD8 naive samples, CD45RO-negative cells were positively selected for CCR7, yielding a CD45RA+CCR7+ population from which TemRA cells were excluded. Donors were healthy HIV-negative adults with no recently reported acute infections or vaccinations. All donors were Caucasian adults living in Nashville, Tennessee, USA. Blood was obtained by leukapheresis, after which PBMCs were separated by Ficoll-Histopaque density gradient centrifugation and cryopreserved in liquid nitrogen vapor phase. Analytical flow cytometry was used to check the purity and quantity of each magnetically sorted T cell population. From each sorted fraction, genomic DNA was isolated and quantified by UV absorbance on a Nanodrop 2000c.

About this clone: Its antigen remains undetermined. Base qualities are missing; no much larger clone stands one base away.

Sequencing was carried out using naive CD8+ T cells from PBMCs. The cell subset or site label, read with the paper, signifies: CD45RA+CCR7+. The source is a man between 18 and 35 years old in good health. Some clones in this sample may be carry-over from other donors' samples. Rearrangement joined TRBV27 to TRBJ1-5; the junction holds 10 bases that match TRBD1. The CDR3 reads CASSLGRGQGVGQPQHF. The DNA sequence follows: TGTGCCAGCAGTTTGGGGAGAGGACAGGGGGTCGGGCAGCCCCAGCATTTT.